This T cell receptor beta chain was retrieved from a study of blood T cell repertoires in COVID-19. Recruited during active infection, patients (from Seattle) were subsequently followed longitudinally. V lost 4 bases to trimming and J lost 4 bases; unmatched junction nucleotides: 4. Germline V gives CDR1 SGHRS, CDR2 YFSETQ. The CDR3 length is 14 residues. Measured with immunoSEQ multiplex PCR; TCRdb has only the in-frame clones, and not every one. The sample consists of over 400,000 clones, 85% to 90% of them appearing once. This TCR derives from a woman aged 45-65 years with COVID-19, enrolled during active disease. The sample consisted of peripheral blood. J is TRBJ1-5 and V is TRBV5-1, with 8 bases identical to TRBD1. The CDR3 sequence: CASSEGQANQPQHF. In DNA, the CDR3 is TGCGCCAGCAGCGAGGGACAGGCGAATCAGCCCCAGCATTTT.